This T cell receptor (beta chain) is drawn from a study of T cell responses to AZD1222 COVID-19 vaccine. Data came from immunoSEQ multiplex PCR; TCRdb stores just in-frame clones and leaves some out. The sample includes 70,000 to 90,000 clones, 89% of them seen just once. Trimming left V 3 bases short and J 0 bases short, with 11 bases between. Germline V CDR1 and CDR2: LNHDA, SQIVND (reference sequence). The CDR3 covers 16 residues. The sequence came from an adult in good health. The chain recombines TRBV19 with TRBJ1-4; perhaps TRBD1 as D (5 bases). This specimen was peripheral blood, taken on day 0 of AZD1222 vaccination. Here the CDR3 reads CASSIGREATNEKLFF. In nucleotides, the CDR3 is TGTGCCAGTAGTATTGGCAGGGAGGCAACTAATGAAAAACTGTTTTTT.